This T cell receptor (beta chain) was found in a study of human thymus T cells. Concerning this clone itself: Antigen unknown.

Germline assignment: CDR1 WSHSY and CDR2 SAAADI. The CDR3 runs to 13 residues. V lost 9 bases and J lost 7; bases outside the gene matches: 7. Sequencing was performed with immunoSEQ multiplex PCR; in TCRdb, only in-frame clones are kept and a portion is missing. In the table there are some 130,000 clones, about 94% of which are singletons. Resected material from corrective heart surgery provided the thymus tissue analysed. Donation was from healthy Finnish infants who were having corrective surgery that addressed congenital heart defects. The study, taken as a whole, reports: A high degree of thymic repertoire overlap among unrelated individuals was reported in related research. Thymic and blood repertoires seemed to show skewed V and J gene use.

The chain employs TRBV10-2 and TRBJ2-5, with 11 bases aligning to TRBD2. This TCR came from a boy under two years old with a congenital heart defect but otherwise immunologically healthy. The specimen was thymus tissue. The DNA of the CDR3 is TGCGCCAGTTTAGCGGGGGGGCCTGGGACCCAGTACTTC. This encodes CASLAGGPGTQYF.